The clone carrying this T cell receptor (beta chain) was seen many times. The antigen is undetermined. The same CDR3 is also encoded by other DNA sequences in this sample. This specimen comes from a study of beta chain features in type 1 diabetes. Notes on the study in general: Shorter TCRB CDR3s, moderately but significantly so, were found in Type 1 diabetes patients in all four CD4+ subsets.

Sequenced material consisted of expressed TCRB transcripts (all of the isolated RNA was reverse transcribed). Data came from immunoSEQ multiplex PCR; TCRdb stores just in-frame clones and leaves some out. The data show some 200,000 clones, approximately 16% seen once. The V gene's germline CDR1 is SNHLY and CDR2 FYNNEI. This CDR3 has 15 residues. V lost 10 bases and J 2 bases, leaving 15 bases between the germline ends. This sequence originates from a young man with type 1 diabetes. This chain joins TRBV2 and TRBJ2-6; D is perhaps TRBD2 (5 bases). Sequencing was done on a sample of naive CD4+ T cells from blood. CDR3 loop: CATARADPGANVLTF. The CDR3 coding sequence is TGTGCCACAGCGCGGGCGGACCCTGGGGCCAACGTCCTGACTTTC.